The 7 T cell receptor beta chains listed next were all sequenced from one sample in a study of OX40 agonist ivuxolimab in advanced cancers. Data came from immunoSEQ multiplex PCR; TCRdb stores just in-frame clones and leaves some out. The data contain over 45,000 clones, over 90% of them singletons. The specimen was CD4+ or CD8+ T cells sorted from blood, collected in a trial of the OX40 agonist ivuxolimab. The receptors come from an adult with an advanced solid tumor such as melanoma, head and neck, liver or kidney cancer.

V and J are TRBV2 and TRBJ2-4; 12 nucleotides align to TRBD1. This CDR3 is built from 15 residues. CDR1 SNHLY and CDR2 FYNNEI come from the germline V gene. Trimming took 10 bases from V and 7 from J; bases not matched to a gene: 11. Here the CDR3 DNA reads TGTGCCACTCCCCCGGGGACAGGGGGCAGCAACATTCAGTACTTC. This codes for CATPPGTGGSNIQYF.

This clone showed up just a few times. The chain employs TRBV5-5 and TRBJ1-5, with TRBD1 as a possible D gene (6 bases). Trimming removed 4 bases from V and 3 bases from J, with 20 bases in between. The CDR3 contains 17 residues. From germline, CDR1 is SGHKS and CDR2 YYEKEE (reference sequence). This CDR3 is CASSLQGGPFPNQPQHF. In nucleotides, the CDR3 is TGTGCCAGCAGCCTACAGGGTGGCCCCTTCCCCAATCAGCCCCAGCATTTT.

The genes are TRBV4-1 and TRBJ1-4, with 8 bases aligning to TRBD1. After removal of 4 bases from V and 6 bases from J, the junction contained 4 bases not matched to a gene. Germline V gene data show CDR1 as MGHRA and CDR2 as YSYEKL. The CDR3 contains 14 residues. The DNA of the CDR3 is TGCGCCAGCAGCCCGATGACAGGGGATGAAAAACTGTTTTTT. Residues: CASSPMTGDEKLFF.

J is TRBJ2-7 and V is TRBV28, with 7 bases identical to TRBD1. The CDR3 covers 14 residues. Germline CDR1 reads MDHEN; CDR2 reads SYDVKM. J was trimmed by 1 base and V by 4 bases; bases with no gene match: 4. CDR3 sequence: CASSWTGGSYEQYF. In DNA form, the CDR3 reads TGTGCCAGCAGTTGGACAGGTGGATCCTACGAGCAGTACTTC.

This clone appeared once. This rearrangement joins TRBV10-3 to TRBJ2-1; 10 bases are shared with TRBD2. The CDR3 is 17 amino acids. Germline CDR1 and CDR2: ENHRY and SYGVKD. Trimming at V came to 2 bases and at J to 6 bases, leaving 10 bases not matched to a gene. DNA of the CDR3: TGTGCCATCAGTGAGCTAGCGGGAGCTATGATAGGCAATGAGCAGTTCTTC. Translating gives CAISELAGAMIGNEQFF.

The chain joins TRBV9 to TRBJ2-3; TRBD2 aligns across 9 bases. After removal of 0 bases from V and 2 bases from J, the junction contained 4 bases not matched to a gene. The CDR3 is 16 amino acids. CDR1 is SGDLS and CDR2 is YYNGEE in the germline V gene. CDR3 DNA: TGTGCCAGCAGCGTAGAGGAGCGGGGGGCCACAGATACGCAGTATTTT. Amino acid sequence: CASSVEERGATDTQYF.

This clone was seen just once. The chain couples TRBV6-1 to TRBJ2-2; D remains ambiguous. The CDR3 totals 16 residues. V lost 0 bases to trimming and J lost 3 bases, with 11 bases between them. The V gene's germline CDR1 is MNHNS and CDR2 SASEGT. The CDR3: CASSEALAVDTGELFF. The CDR3 DNA sequence: TGTGCCAGCAGTGAAGCTTTGGCCGTGGACACCGGGGAGCTGTTTTTT.